This is a list of T cell receptor beta chains from one sample in a study of PD-1 blockade in classical Hodgkin lymphoma. Clones were read by immunoSEQ multiplex PCR, and TCRdb kept only the in-frame ones, dropping some. The table has fewer than 55,000 clones, approximately 80% seen once. The input for sequencing was peripheral blood mononuclear cells (PBMCs), taken before the fourth cycle of nivolumab. The receptor set was obtained from a human donor with classical Hodgkin lymphoma. Both conserved end residues are part of each CDR3. A D gene is named only where the DNA matches it firmly. Size values are once, few and many counts, or a class for expanded clones, and some rows have none.

J gene | clone size | V gene | D gene | CDR3 protein | CDR3 DNA
TRBJ1-3 | - | TRBV7-2 | TRBD1 | CASSLRQGAGNTIYF | TGTGCCAGCAGCTTAAGACAGGGCGCTGGAAACACCATATATTTT
TRBJ1-2 | - | TRBV7-9 | - | CASSFQGDGGYTF | TGTGCCAGCAGCTTCCAGGGAGACGGTGGCTACACCTTC
TRBJ2-2 | - | TRBV5-1 | - | CASRGGYPSPGELFF | TGCGCCAGCAGGGGTGGATACCCCTCACCCGGGGAGCTGTTTTTT
TRBJ2-7 | - | TRBV11-2 | TRBD1 | CASSLAMGTGYYEQYF | TGTGCCAGCAGCTTAGCCATGGGGACAGGGTATTACGAGCAGTACTTC
TRBJ2-1 | many | TRBV12-5 | TRBD1 | CASVGGQGYNEQFF | TGTGCTAGTGTGGGGGGACAGGGGTACAATGAGCAGTTCTTC
TRBJ2-3 | - | TRBV7-8 | - | CASSVQTRSTDTQYF | TGTGCCAGCAGCGTCCAGACTAGGAGCACAGATACGCAGTATTTT
TRBJ2-7 | - | TRBV19 | - | CASSLNRDGLYEQYF | TGTGCCAGTAGCCTGAACCGGGACGGACTTTACGAGCAGTACTTC
TRBJ2-7 | - | TRBV28 | - | CASRKHGVEQYF | TGTGCCAGCAGGAAACATGGGGTTGAGCAGTACTTC
TRBJ2-2 | - | TRBV4-1 | TRBD2 | CASTGTTTGELFF | TGCGCCAGCACCGGGACTACGACCGGGGAGCTGTTTTTT
TRBJ1-6 | few | TRBV7-9 | - | CASSLAGGDPNSPLHF | TGTGCCAGCAGCTTAGCAGGGGGGGATCCTAATTCACCCCTCCACTTT
TRBJ2-6 | - | TRBV11-3 | - | CASSKLGGANVLTF | TGTGCCAGCAGCAAACTTGGAGGGGCCAACGTCCTGACTTTC
TRBJ2-5 | - | TRBV28 | TRBD2 | CASSLRLAGGSETQYF | TGTGCCAGCAGTTTACGTCTAGCGGGGGGGAGTGAGACCCAGTACTTC
TRBJ1-5 | - | TRBV19 | - | CASRIGISNQPQHF | TGTGCCAGTAGGATTGGGATAAGCAATCAGCCCCAGCATTTT
TRBJ2-7 | - | TRBV7-2 | TRBD2 | CASSRPLSGGYYEQYF | TGTGCCAGCAGCCGGCCCCTAAGCGGGGGGTACTACGAGCAGTACTTC
TRBJ2-1 | once | TRBV11-3 | - | CASSLAGSNEQFF | TGTGCCAGCAGCTTAGCAGGGAGCAATGAGCAGTTCTTC
TRBJ2-1 | - | TRBV11-3 | TRBD2 | CASSLDLGILAVHTEQFF | TGTGCCAGCAGCTTAGATCTAGGGATCCTAGCGGTTCACACTGAGCAGTTCTTC
TRBJ2-7 | - | TRBV7-9 | TRBD2 | CASSPVRLAGEGEQYF | TGTGCCAGCAGCCCGGTGAGACTAGCGGGAGAAGGCGAGCAGTACTTC
TRBJ2-4 | - | TRBV10-1 | - | CASSEMRGSKNIQYF | TGCGCCAGCAGTGAGATGAGGGGTTCCAAAAACATTCAGTACTTC
TRBJ2-7 | - | TRBV6-9 | TRBD2 | CASTPGLAGGPYEQYF | TGTGCCAGCACCCCAGGACTAGCGGGAGGGCCCTACGAGCAGTACTTC
TRBJ2-1 | - | TRBV2 | TRBD1 | CASSRDRGGEQFF | TGTGCCAGCAGCCGGGACAGGGGCGGTGAGCAGTTCTTC
TRBJ2-1 | - | TRBV11-2 | TRBD2 | CASSSRARLADNEQFF | TGTGCCAGCAGCTCTAGGGCGCGACTAGCGGACAATGAGCAGTTCTTC
TRBJ1-2 | - | TRBV9 | - | CASSASPGQEPYGYTF | TGTGCCAGCAGCGCGAGTCCGGGACAAGAACCTTATGGCTACACCTTC
TRBJ2-3 | - | TRBV5-1 | TRBD2 | CASSLEAGGYTQYF | TGCGCCAGCAGCTTGGAAGCGGGAGGGTATACGCAGTATTTT
TRBJ1-1 | - | TRBV27 | - | CASSLQAGANTEAFF | TGTGCCAGCAGTTTGCAGGCAGGAGCGAACACTGAAGCTTTCTTT
TRBJ1-2 | - | TRBV7-2 | - | CASSSGTGGLGYGYTF | TGTGCCAGCAGCTCCGGGACCGGGGGACTAGGCTATGGCTACACCTTC
TRBJ2-3 | - | TRBV10-1 | TRBD2 | CASKTTSGGASTDTQYF | TGCGCCAGCAAAACTACTAGCGGGGGGGCCAGCACAGATACGCAGTATTTT
TRBJ1-3 | few | TRBV12-5 | - | CASAPHSGNTIYF | TGTGCTAGTGCACCACACTCTGGAAACACCATATATTTT
TRBJ2-5 | - | TRBV7-2 | - | CASRRAGLEETQYF | TGTGCCAGTCGAAGGGCGGGCTTAGAAGAGACCCAGTACTTC
TRBJ2-3 | - | TRBV11-2 | TRBD2 | CASSARTSVLSTDTQYF | TGTGCCAGCAGCGCCCGAACTAGCGTCTTGAGCACAGATACGCAGTATTTT
TRBJ1-5 | - | TRBV7-8 | - | CASSFEVGNQPQHF | TGTGCCAGCAGCTTCGAGGTTGGCAATCAGCCCCAGCATTTT
TRBJ1-5 | - | TRBV7-2 | - | CASSLVGSGPQHF | TGTGCCAGCAGCTTAGTGGGGAGCGGGCCCCAGCATTTT
TRBJ1-1 | - | TRBV30 | - | CAWSGYTGVATEAFF | TGTGCCTGGAGTGGGTACACGGGTGTAGCCACTGAAGCTTTCTTT
TRBJ2-2 | - | TRBV5-1 | - | CASSLGRSGELFF | TGCGCCAGCAGCTTGGGTAGATCCGGGGAGCTGTTTTTT